This T cell receptor (beta chain) stems from a study of shared clonotypes between healthy human individuals. Findings of the study overall: Shared across a handful of donors were around 5% of the naive CD4 clonotypes. The represented genetic and exposure-history diversity was limited by the small number of donors.

Worth noting for this clone: Its antigen is as yet unknown.

Replicate PCRs for sorted subsets used 200 ng DNA; this equaled tens of thousands of T cell genomes. The protocol was immunoSEQ multiplex PCR, while the TCRdb copy is restricted to in-frame clones and leaves out a portion. This table holds about 2,200,000 clones, approximately 94% found once. V dropped 6 bases and J dropped 6 bases, with 18 bases sitting between them. The CDR3 has 14 residues. Germline assignment: CDR1 MNHEY and CDR2 SMNVEV (reference sequence). Positively selected for CCR7, the CD45RO-negative cells used as naive CD8 cells excluded terminally differentiated effector memory CD45RA+ cells.

This sequence joins TRBV27 and TRBJ2-7; D unclear. The sequencing input was naive CD8+ T cells from PBMCs. The sequence was obtained from a man between 18 and 29 years old in good health. Some clones in this sample may be carry-over from other donors' samples. CDR3 DNA sequence: TGTGCCAGCAGCCCCATTCAGGATGTCTCCGAGCAGTACTTC. It is translated as CASSPIQDVSEQYF.